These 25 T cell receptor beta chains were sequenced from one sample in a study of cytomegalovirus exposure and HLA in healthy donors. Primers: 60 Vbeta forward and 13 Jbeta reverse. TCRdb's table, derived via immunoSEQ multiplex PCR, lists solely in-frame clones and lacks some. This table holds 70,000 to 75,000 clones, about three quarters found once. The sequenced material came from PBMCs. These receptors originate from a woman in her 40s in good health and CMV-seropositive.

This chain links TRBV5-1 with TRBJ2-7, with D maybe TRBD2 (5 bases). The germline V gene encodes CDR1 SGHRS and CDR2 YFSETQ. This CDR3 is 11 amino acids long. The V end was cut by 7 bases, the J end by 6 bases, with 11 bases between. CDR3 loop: CASQAEGEQYF. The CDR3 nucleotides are TGCGCCAGCCAGGCTGAGGGCGAGCAGTACTTC.

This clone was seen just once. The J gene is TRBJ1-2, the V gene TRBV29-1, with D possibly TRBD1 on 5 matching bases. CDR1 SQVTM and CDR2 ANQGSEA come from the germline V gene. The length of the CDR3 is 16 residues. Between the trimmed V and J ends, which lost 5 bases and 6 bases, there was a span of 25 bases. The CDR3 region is CSVLGTSFGPIDGYTF. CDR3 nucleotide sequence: TGCAGCGTTTTAGGGACTTCTTTTGGTCCGATAGATGGCTACACCTTC.

The chain's CDR3 is CASSYWGQGETQYF. The CDR3, as DNA: TGTGCCAGCAGTTATTGGGGGCAAGGGGAGACCCAGTACTTC. This rearrangement joins TRBV6-6 to TRBJ2-5; TRBD1 might be the D (6 bases). Deletions cut 3 bases from V and 5 bases from J, with 13 bases between. The CDR3 loop spans 14 amino acids. Germline lookup yields CDR1 MNHNY and CDR2 SVGAGI (reference sequence).

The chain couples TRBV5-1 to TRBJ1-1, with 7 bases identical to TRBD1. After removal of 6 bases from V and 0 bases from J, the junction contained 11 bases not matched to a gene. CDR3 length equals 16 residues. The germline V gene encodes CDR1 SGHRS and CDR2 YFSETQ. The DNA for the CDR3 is TGCGCCAGCATAGGGGGACAGTCTCGCCTGAACACTGAAGCTTTCTTT. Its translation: CASIGGQSRLNTEAFF.

The CDR3 reads CAWSVDGNYGYTF. CDR3 bases: TGTGCCTGGAGTGTCGACGGGAACTATGGCTACACCTTC. V usage is TRBV30 and J usage is TRBJ1-2; D ambiguous. Per germline, CDR1 GTSNPN and CDR2 SVGIG (reference sequence). This CDR3 region has 13 residues. Trimming stripped 0 bases from V and 2 bases from J, with 7 bases between.

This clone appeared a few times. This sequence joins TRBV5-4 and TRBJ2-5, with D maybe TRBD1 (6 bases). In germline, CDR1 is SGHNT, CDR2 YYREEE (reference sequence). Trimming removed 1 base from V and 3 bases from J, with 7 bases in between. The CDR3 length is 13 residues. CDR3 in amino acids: CASSLPGEETQYF. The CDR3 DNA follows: TGTGCCAGCAGCTTGCCAGGGGAAGAGACCCAGTACTTC. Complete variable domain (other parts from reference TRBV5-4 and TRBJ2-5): ETGVTQSPTHLIKTRGQQVTLRCSSQSGHNTVSWYQQALGQGPQFIFQYYREEENGRGNFPPRFSGLQFPNYSSELNVNALELDDSALYLCASSLPGEETQYFGPGTRLLVL.

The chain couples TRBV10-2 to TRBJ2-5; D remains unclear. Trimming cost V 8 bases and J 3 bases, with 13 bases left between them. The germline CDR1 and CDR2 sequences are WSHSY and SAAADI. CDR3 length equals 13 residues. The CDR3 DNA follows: TGCGCCAGCGTGGGTGGTAGCAAAGAGACCCAGTACTTC. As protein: CASVGGSKETQYF.

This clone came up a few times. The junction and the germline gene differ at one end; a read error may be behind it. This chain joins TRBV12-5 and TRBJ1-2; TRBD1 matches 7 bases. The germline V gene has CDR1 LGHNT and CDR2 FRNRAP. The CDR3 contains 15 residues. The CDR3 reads CASGLGQGGNYGYAF. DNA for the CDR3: TGTGCTAGTGGTTTGGGACAAGGGGGCAACTATGGCTACGCCTTC.

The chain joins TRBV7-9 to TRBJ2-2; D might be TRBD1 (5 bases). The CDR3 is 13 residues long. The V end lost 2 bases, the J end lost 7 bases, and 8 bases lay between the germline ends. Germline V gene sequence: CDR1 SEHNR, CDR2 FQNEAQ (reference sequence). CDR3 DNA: TGTGCCAGCAGCTTAATCCAGGGCGGGGAGCTGTTTTTT. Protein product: CASSLIQGGELFF.

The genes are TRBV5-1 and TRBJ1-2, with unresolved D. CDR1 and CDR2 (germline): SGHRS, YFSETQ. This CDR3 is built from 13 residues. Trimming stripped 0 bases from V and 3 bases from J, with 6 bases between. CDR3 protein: CASSLGSDYGYTF. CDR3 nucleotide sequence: TGCGCCAGCAGCTTGGGGTCGGACTATGGCTACACCTTC.

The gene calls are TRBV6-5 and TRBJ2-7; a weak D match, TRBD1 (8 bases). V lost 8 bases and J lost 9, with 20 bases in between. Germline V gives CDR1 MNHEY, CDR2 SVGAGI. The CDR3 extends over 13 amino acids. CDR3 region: CASGQGRWGGQYF. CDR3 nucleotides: TGTGCCAGCGGACAGGGCCGCTGGGGGGGGCAGTACTTC.

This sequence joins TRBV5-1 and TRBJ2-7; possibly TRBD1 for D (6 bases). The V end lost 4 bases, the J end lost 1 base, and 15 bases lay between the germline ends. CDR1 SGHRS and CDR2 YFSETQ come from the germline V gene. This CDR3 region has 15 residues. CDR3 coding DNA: TGCGCCAGCAGCGTGCAACAGGGAACGTCCTACGAGCAGTACTTC. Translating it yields CASSVQQGTSYEQYF. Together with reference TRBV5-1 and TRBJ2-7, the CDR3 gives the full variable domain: KAGVTQTPRYLIKTRGQQVTLSCSPISGHRSVSWYQQTPGQGLQFLFEYFSETQRNKGNFPGRFSGRQFSNSRSEMNVSTLELGDSALYLCASSVQQGTSYEQYFGPGTRLTVT.

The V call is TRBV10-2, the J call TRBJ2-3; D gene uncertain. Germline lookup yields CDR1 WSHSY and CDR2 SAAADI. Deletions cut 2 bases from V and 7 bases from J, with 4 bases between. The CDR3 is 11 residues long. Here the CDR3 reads CASSEDYTQYF. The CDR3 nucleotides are TGCGCCAGCAGTGAGGACTATACGCAGTATTTT.

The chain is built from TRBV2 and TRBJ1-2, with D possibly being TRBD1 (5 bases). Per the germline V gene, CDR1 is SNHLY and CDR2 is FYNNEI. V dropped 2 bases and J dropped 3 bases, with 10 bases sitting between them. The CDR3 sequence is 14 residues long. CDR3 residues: CASSEKTAHYGYTF. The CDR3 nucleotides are TGTGCCAGCAGTGAAAAGACAGCCCACTATGGCTACACCTTC.

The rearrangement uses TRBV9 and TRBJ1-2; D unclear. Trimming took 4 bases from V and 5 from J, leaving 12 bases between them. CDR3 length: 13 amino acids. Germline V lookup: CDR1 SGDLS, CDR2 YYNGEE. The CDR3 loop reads CASSYDDTYGYTF. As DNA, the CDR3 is TGTGCCAGCAGCTACGACGACACTTATGGCTACACCTTC.

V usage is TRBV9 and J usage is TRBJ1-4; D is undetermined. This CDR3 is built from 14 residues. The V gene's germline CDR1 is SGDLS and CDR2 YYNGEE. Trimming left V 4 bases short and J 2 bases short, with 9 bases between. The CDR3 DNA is TGTGCCAGCAGCTCTTCGGGTACTAATGAAAAACTGTTTTTT. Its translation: CASSSSGTNEKLFF.

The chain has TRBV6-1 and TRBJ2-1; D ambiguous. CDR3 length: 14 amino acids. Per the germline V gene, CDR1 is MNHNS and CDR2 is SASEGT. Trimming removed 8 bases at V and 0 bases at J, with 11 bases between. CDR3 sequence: CASVIASSYNEQFF. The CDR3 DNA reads TGTGCCAGCGTTATCGCTAGCTCCTACAATGAGCAGTTCTTC.

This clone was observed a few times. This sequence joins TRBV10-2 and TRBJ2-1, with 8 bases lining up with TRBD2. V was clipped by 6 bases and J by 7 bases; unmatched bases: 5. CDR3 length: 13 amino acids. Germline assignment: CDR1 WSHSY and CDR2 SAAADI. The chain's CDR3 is CASSGRGVNEQFF. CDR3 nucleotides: TGCGCCAGCAGCGGGAGGGGGGTAAATGAGCAGTTCTTC.

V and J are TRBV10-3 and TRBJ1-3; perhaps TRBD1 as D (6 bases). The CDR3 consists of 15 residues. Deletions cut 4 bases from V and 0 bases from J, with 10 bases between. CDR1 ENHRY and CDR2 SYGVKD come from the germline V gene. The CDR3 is CAISGGQTSGNTIYF. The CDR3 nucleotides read TGTGCCATCAGTGGCGGACAGACCTCTGGAAACACCATATATTTT.

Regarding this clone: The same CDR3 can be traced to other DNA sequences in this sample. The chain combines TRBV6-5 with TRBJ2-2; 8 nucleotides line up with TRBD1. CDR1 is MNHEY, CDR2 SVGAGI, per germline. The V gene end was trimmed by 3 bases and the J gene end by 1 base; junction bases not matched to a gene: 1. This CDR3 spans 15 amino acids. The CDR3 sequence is CASSYGTGNTGELFF. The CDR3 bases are TGTGCCAGCAGTTATGGGACAGGGAACACCGGGGAGCTGTTTTTT.

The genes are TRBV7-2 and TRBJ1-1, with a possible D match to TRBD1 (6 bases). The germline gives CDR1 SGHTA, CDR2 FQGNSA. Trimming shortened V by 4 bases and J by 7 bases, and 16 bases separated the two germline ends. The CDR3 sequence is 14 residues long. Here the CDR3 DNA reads TGTGCCAGCAGCTCACGACAGGCCGACAATGAAGCTTTCTTT. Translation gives CASSSRQADNEAFF.

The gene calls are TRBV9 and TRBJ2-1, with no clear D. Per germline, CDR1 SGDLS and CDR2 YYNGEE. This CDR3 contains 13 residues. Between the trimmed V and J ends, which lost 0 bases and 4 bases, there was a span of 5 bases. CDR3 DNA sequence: TGTGCCAGCAGCGTAGCGGAGTACAATGAGCAGTTCTTC. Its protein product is CASSVAEYNEQFF.

In nucleotides, the CDR3 is TGTGCCAGCAGCCAAGGACATGCGAACACTGAAGCTTTCTTT. It yields the protein CASSQGHANTEAFF. This rearrangement joins TRBV7-3 to TRBJ1-1, with D maybe TRBD1 (5 bases). Germline CDR1 SGHTA, CDR2 FQGTGA. The CDR3 consists of 14 residues. Trimming cost V 5 bases and J 1 base, with 11 bases left between them.

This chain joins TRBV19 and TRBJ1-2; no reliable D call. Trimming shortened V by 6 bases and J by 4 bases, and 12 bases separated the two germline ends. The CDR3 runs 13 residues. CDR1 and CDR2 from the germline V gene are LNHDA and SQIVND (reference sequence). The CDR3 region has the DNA TGTGCCAGTAGGATCAAGCTCGGCTATGGCTACACCTTC. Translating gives CASRIKLGYGYTF.

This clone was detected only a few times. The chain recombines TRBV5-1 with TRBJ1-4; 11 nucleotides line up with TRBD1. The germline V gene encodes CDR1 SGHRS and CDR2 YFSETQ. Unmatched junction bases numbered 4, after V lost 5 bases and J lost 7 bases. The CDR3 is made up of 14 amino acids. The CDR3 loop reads CASRAGTGGEKLFF. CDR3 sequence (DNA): TGCGCCAGCAGGGCCGGGACAGGGGGTGAAAAACTGTTTTTT.